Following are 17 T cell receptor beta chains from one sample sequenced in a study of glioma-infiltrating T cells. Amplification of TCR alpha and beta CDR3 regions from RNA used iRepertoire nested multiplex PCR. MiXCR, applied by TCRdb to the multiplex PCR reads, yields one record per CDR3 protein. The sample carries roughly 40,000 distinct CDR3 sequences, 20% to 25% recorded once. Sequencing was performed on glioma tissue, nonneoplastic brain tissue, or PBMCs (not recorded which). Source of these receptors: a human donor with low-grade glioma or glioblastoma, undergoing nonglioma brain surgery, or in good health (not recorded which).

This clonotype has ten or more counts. CDR3 in DNA: TGCAGTGCTAGACTAGCGGGACTCTACGAGCAGTACTTC. This translates into CSARLAGLYEQYF. The chain is built from TRBV20-1 and TRBJ2-7, with 9 bases aligning to TRBD2. The CDR3 is made up of 13 amino acids. V dropped 2 bases and J dropped 3; count of bases not matched to a gene: 2. Germline CDR1 and CDR2: DFQATT and SNEGSKA (reference sequence).

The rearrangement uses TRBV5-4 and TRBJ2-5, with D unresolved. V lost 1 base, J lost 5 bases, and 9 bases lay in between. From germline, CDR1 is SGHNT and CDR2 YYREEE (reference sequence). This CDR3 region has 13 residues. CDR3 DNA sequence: TGTGCCAGCAGCTTGTTCCGCGGCGAGACCCAGTACTTC. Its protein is CASSLFRGETQYF.

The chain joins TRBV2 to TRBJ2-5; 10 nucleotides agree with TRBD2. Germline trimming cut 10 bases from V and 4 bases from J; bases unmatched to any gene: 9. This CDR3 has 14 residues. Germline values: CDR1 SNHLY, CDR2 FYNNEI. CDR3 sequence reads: CATAGTSVLETQYF. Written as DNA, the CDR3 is TGTGCCACCGCCGGGACTAGCGTATTAGAGACCCAGTACTTC.

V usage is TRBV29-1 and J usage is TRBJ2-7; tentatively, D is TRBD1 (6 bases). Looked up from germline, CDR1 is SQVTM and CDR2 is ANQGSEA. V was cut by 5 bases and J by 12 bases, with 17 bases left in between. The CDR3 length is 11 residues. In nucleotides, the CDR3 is TGCAGCGTTTACCGGGACAAAATACTGTACTTC. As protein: CSVYRDKILYF.

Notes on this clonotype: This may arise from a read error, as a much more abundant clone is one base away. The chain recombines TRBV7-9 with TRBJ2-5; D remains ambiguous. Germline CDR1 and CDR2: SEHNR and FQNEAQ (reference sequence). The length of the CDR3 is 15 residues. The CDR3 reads CAGSSIPPLSETQYF. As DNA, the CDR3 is TGTGCCGGCAGCTCGATTCCACCCCTTTCAGAGACCCAGTACTTC.

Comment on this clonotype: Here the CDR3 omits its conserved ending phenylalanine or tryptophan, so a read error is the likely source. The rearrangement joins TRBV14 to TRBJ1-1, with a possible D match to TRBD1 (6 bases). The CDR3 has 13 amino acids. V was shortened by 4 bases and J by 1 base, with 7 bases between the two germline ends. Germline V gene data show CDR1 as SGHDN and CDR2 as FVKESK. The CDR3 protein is CASSLQGNTEAFL. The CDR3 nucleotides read TGTGCCAGCAGCCTACAGGGGAACACTGAAGCTTTCCTT.

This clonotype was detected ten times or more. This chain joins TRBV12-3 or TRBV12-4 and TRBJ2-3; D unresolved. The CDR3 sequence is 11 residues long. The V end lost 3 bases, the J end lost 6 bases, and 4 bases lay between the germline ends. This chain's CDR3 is CASSFGDTQYF. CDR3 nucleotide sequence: TGTGCCAGCAGTTTTGGGGATACGCAGTATTTT.

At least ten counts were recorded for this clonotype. The CDR3 loop reads CASSAQDRDVDEQFF. CDR3 DNA sequence: TGTGCCAGCAGTGCCCAAGACAGGGACGTCGATGAGCAGTTCTTC. The chain links TRBV25-1 to TRBJ2-1; 7 nucleotides agree with TRBD1. The V gene's germline CDR1 is MGHDK and CDR2 SYGVNS. Trimming cost V 4 bases and J 8 bases; bases outside gene matches: 11. The CDR3 length is 15 residues. The full variable domain, rest sourced from reference TRBV25-1 and TRBJ2-1, is EADIYQTPRYLVIGTGKKITLECSQTMGHDKMYWYQQDPGMELHLIHYSYGVNSTEKGDLSSESTVSRIRTEHFPLTLESARPSHTSQYLCASSAQDRDVDEQFFGPGTRLTVL.

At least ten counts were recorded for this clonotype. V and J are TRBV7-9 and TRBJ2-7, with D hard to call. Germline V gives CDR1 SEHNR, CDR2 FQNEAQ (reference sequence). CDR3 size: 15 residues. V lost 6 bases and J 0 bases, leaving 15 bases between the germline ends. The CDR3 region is CASSPDDTRSYEQYF. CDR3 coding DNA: TGTGCCAGCAGTCCCGACGACACGCGCTCCTACGAGCAGTACTTC. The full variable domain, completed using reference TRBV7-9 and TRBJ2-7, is DTGVSQNPRHKITKRGQNVTFRCDPISEHNRLYWYRQTLGQGPEFLTYFQNEAQLEKSRLLSDRFSAERPKGSFSTLEIQRTEQGDSAMYLCASSPDDTRSYEQYFGPGTRLTVT.

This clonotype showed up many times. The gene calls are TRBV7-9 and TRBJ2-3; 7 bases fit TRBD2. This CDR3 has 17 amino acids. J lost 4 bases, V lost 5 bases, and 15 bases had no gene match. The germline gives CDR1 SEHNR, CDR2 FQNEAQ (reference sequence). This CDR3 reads CASSQKMTSSRSDTQYF. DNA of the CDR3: TGTGCCAGCAGCCAAAAGATGACTAGCTCCCGTTCAGATACGCAGTATTTT. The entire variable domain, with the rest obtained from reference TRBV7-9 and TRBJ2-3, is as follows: DTGVSQNPRHKITKRGQNVTFRCDPISEHNRLYWYRQTLGQGPEFLTYFQNEAQLEKSRLLSDRFSAERPKGSFSTLEIQRTEQGDSAMYLCASSQKMTSSRSDTQYFGPGTRLTVL.

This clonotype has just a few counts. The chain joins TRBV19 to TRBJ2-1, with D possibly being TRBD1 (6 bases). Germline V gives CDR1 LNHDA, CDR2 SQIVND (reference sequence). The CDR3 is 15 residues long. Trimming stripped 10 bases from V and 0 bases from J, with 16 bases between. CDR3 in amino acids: CAISLGGSSYNEQFF. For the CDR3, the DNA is TGTGCCATCAGCCTAGGGGGTAGCTCCTACAATGAGCAGTTCTTC.

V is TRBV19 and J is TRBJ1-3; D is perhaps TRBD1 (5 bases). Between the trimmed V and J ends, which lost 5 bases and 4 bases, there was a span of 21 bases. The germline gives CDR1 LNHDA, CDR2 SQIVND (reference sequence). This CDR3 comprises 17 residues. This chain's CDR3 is CASSRTSRGADGNTIYF. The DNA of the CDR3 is TGTGCCAGTAGTCGGACCTCCCGGGGCGCCGACGGAAACACCATATATTTT.

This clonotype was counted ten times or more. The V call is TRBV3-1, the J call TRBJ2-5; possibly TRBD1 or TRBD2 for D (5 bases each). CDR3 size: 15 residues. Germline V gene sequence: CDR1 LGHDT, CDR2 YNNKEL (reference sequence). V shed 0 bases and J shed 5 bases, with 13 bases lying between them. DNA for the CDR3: TGTGCCAGCAGCCAAGAGGGGGTAGGGTTTGAGACCCAGTACTTC. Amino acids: CASSQEGVGFETQYF.

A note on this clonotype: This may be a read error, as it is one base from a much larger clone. The CDR3: CASSLMGIAGGLPETQYF. The CDR3 DNA follows: TGTGCCAGCAGCTTAATGGGTATCGCGGGGGGACTTCCAGAGACCCAGTACTTC. This chain uses TRBV11-3 with TRBJ2-5; TRBD2 agrees at 8 bases. CDR3 length: 18 amino acids. V lost 2 bases to trimming and J lost 4 bases; unmatched junction nucleotides: 15. Germline CDR1 SGHNT, CDR2 YENEEA. The complete variable domain, with remaining parts taken from reference TRBV11-3 and TRBJ2-5, reads EAGVVQSPRYKIIEKKQPVAFWCNPISGHNTLYWYLQNLGQGPELLIRYENEEAVDDSQLPKDRFSAERLKGVDSTLKIQPAELGDSAVYLCASSLMGIAGGLPETQYFGPGTRLLVL.

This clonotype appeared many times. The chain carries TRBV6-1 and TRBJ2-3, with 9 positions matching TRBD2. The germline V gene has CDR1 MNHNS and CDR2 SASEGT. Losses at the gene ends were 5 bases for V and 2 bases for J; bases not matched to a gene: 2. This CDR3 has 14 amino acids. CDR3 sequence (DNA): TGTGCCAGCAGTTTAGCGGGGGTCACAGATACGCAGTATTTT. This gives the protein CASSLAGVTDTQYF.

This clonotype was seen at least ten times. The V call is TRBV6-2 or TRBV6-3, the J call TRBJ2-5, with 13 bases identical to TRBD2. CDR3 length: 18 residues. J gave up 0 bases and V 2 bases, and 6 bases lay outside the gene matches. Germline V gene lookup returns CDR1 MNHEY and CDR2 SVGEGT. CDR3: CASSYEGLAGLNQETQYF. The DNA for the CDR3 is TGTGCCAGCAGTTACGAGGGACTAGCGGGGCTTAACCAAGAGACCCAGTACTTC.

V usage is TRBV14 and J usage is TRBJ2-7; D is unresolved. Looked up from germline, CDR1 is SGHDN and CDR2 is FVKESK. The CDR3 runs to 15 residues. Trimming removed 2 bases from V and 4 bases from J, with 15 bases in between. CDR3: CASSQQLPVGYEQYF. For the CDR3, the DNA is TGTGCCAGCAGCCAACAACTTCCCGTCGGGTACGAGCAGTACTTC. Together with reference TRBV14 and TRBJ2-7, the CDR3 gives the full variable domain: EAGVTQFPSHSVIEKGQTVTLRCDPISGHDNLYWYRRVMGKEIKFLLHFVKESKQDESGMPNNRFLAERTGGTYSTLKVQPAELEDSGVYFCASSQQLPVGYEQYFGPGTRLTVT.